The clone carrying this T cell receptor beta chain was seen ten or more times. The sample originates from a study of patients and donors after allogeneic stem cell transplantation. TCRdb recomputed calls from the RT-PCR reads with MiXCR, one row per CDR3 protein. The data show more than 850,000 distinct CDR3 sequences, about a sixth seen once. Trimming left V 4 bases short and J 6 bases short, with 10 bases between. The germline CDR1 and CDR2 sequences are MNHNS and SASEGT. CDR3 length equals 13 residues. The chain recombines TRBV6-1 with TRBJ2-1; perhaps TRBD2 as D (5 bases). The sequence came from a human donor who was either an allogeneic HSCT recipient or a stem cell or donor lymphocyte infusion donor (not recorded which). It is not recorded whose cells these are; they may come from a transplant donor. Sequenced input: blood, either unsorted or a sorted T cell fraction (not recorded which). Here the CDR3 reads CASSGLAVNEQFF. The CDR3 bases are TGTGCCAGCAGTGGGCTAGCAGTCAATGAGCAGTTCTTC.